The 9 T cell receptor beta chains below were found in one sample sequenced in a study of T cell repertoires in aging, cancer and after chemotherapy. Rearranged V-D-J TRB sequences were amplified with a mixed TRB-A/B primer pool. TCRdb re-derived calls from the multiplex PCR reads in MiXCR, one entry per CDR3 protein. Counted here are about 5,200 distinct CDR3 sequences, roughly 26% occurring once; the ten biggest clones make up roughly 7.4%. TCR beta rearrangements were amplified from peripheral blood genomic DNA. The sequencing input was blood. The receptors were sampled from a human donor in good health.

For this clonotype: A read error is possible here, since a much larger clone lies one base away. This chain uses TRBV5-4 with TRBJ1-6; TRBD1 aligns across 9 bases. Germline V gene sequence: CDR1 SGHNT, CDR2 YYREEE (reference sequence). CDR3 length: 16 amino acids. J lost 7 bases, V lost 3 bases, and 8 bases had no gene match. CDR3 DNA: TGTGCCAGCAGCTCGGCCGGACAGGGGAGAAATTCACCCCTCCACTTT. This translates into CASSSAGQGRNSPLHF.

The rearrangement uses TRBV6-2 or TRBV6-3 and TRBJ2-1; no clear D gene. From germline, CDR1 is MNHEY and CDR2 SVGEGT. The CDR3 extends over 12 amino acids. V was trimmed by 4 bases and J by 8 bases, leaving 9 bases between them. CDR3: CASSLVSDEQFF. CDR3 nucleotide sequence: TGTGCCAGCAGTTTAGTATCGGATGAGCAGTTCTTC.

This clonotype is labeled medium-sized. The chain is built from TRBV6-5 and TRBJ1-6; D is possibly TRBD1 (5 bases). Germline-derived CDR1 and CDR2 are MNHEY and SVGAGI. CDR3 length: 16 amino acids. V lost 7 bases, J lost 8 bases, and 21 bases lay in between. CDR3 loop: CASTSSGGVSHSPLHF. CDR3 DNA: TGTGCCAGCACTTCGAGTGGGGGGGTTTCACATTCACCCCTCCACTTT.

By frequency in the sample, this clonotype is medium-sized. The rearrangement links TRBV19 to TRBJ1-2, with D unresolved. Germline V gene sequence: CDR1 LNHDA, CDR2 SQIVND (reference sequence). The CDR3 extends over 13 amino acids. The germline V and J ends were trimmed by 7 bases and 4 bases, with 13 bases remaining between them. As DNA, the CDR3 is TGTGCCAGTAAGCTACTATCCTCCTATGGCTACACCTTC. Amino acid sequence: CASKLLSSYGYTF. Full variable domain (outside the CDR3, taken from reference TRBV19 and TRBJ1-2): DGGITQSPKYLFRKEGQNVTLSCEQNLNHDAMYWYRQDPGQGLRLIYYSQIVNDFQKGDIAEGYSVSREKKESFPLTVTSAQKNPTAFYLCASKLLSSYGYTFGSGTRLTVV.

The chain is built from TRBV5-1 and TRBJ1-2; D remains unclear. CDR3 size: 12 residues. V was clipped by 0 bases and J by 6 bases, with 6 bases between them. Germline V lookup: CDR1 SGHRS, CDR2 YFSETQ. The CDR3, as DNA: TGCGCCAGCAGCTTGGACCGGGATGGCTACACCTTC. Translating it yields CASSLDRDGYTF.

This chain uses TRBV5-1 with TRBJ2-7; D tentatively reads TRBD1 or TRBD2 (5 bases each). This CDR3 is 14 amino acids long. The germline CDR1 and CDR2 sequences are SGHRS and YFSETQ. Trimming left V 3 bases short and J 3 bases short, with 13 bases between. For the CDR3, the DNA is TGCGCCAGCAGCTCGGGGTTGGGGGTCTACGAGCAGTACTTC. Protein sequence: CASSSGLGVYEQYF.

By frequency in the sample, this clonotype is medium-sized. The chain joins TRBV6-1 to TRBJ2-1, with 12 bases lining up with TRBD2. The J segment lost 4 bases and the V segment lost 2 bases, leaving 0 bases of the junction unmatched. The CDR3 spans 15 residues. Germline V gene sequence: CDR1 MNHNS, CDR2 SASEGT. The CDR3 spells CASSETSGGYNEQFF. The CDR3 DNA follows: TGTGCCAGCAGTGAAACTAGCGGGGGGTACAATGAGCAGTTCTTC.

The chain is built from TRBV7-2 and TRBJ2-1; the match to TRBD2 covers 8 bases. Looked up from germline, CDR1 is SGHTA and CDR2 is FQGNSA. V dropped 6 bases and J dropped 4; count of bases not matched to a gene: 11. The CDR3 covers 16 residues. The CDR3 bases are TGTGCCAGCAGTCCGGGGGGGCTTCCCTCATACAATGAGCAGTTCTTC. Protein: CASSPGGLPSYNEQFF.

A word on this clonotype: A single base separates this from a much larger clone, so it may be a read error. The chain has TRBV27 and TRBJ2-1, with D unresolved. Per the germline V gene, CDR1 is MNHEY and CDR2 is SMNVEV (reference sequence). Trimming cost V 3 bases and J 6 bases, with 15 bases left between them. The CDR3 consists of 15 residues. This CDR3 is CASSFGSGRANEQFF. CDR3 DNA: TGTGCCAGCAGTTTTGGGTCAGGTAGGGCCAATGAGCAGTTCTTC.